The 27 T cell receptor beta chains reported below all come from one sample, sequenced in a study of post-analysis software for immune sequencing data. Study-level findings and limits: When patients were compared with controls, about five TRBV segments were more frequent, TRBV5-6, TRBV5-1 and TRBV20-1 among them.

TCR beta libraries were prepared from cDNA with unique molecular identifiers. TCRdb independently ran MiXCR on the PCR reads; one entry per CDR3 protein. The sample lists some 260,000 distinct CDR3 sequences, 36% occurring once. For these receptors, no antigen is known. Specimen: blood. These receptor sequences come from a girl aged 10 to 17 with multiple sclerosis.

This clonotype was seen many times. The V call is TRBV20-1, the J call TRBJ2-3; TRBD2 matches at 8 bases. The J segment lost 1 base and the V segment lost 2 bases, leaving 14 bases of the junction unmatched. This CDR3 has 18 residues. The V gene's germline CDR1 is DFQATT and CDR2 SNEGSKA (reference sequence). CDR3: CSARPLPGLEIGTDTQYF. As DNA, the CDR3 is TGCAGTGCTAGACCCCTCCCGGGACTAGAAATCGGCACAGATACGCAGTATTTT.

Regarding this clonotype: A read error may be the cause here, since a much bigger clone is one base away. The chain couples TRBV4-1 to TRBJ1-2; no clear D. This CDR3 contains 15 residues. CDR1 is MGHRA and CDR2 is YSYEKL in the germline V gene. V was clipped by 1 base and J by 3 bases, with 12 bases between them. CDR3 sequence: CASSQVGTIDYGYTF. DNA of the CDR3: TGCGCCAGCAGCCAAGTAGGCACAATTGACTATGGCTACACCTTC.

As concerns this clonotype: An end of the junction does not agree with germline; a read error may underlie this. This chain connects TRBV10-3 to TRBJ1-5; D is possibly TRBD1 (6 bases). The germline V gene encodes CDR1 ENHRY and CDR2 SYGVKD. This CDR3 spans 14 amino acids. CDR3 coding DNA: TGTGCCATCAGTGAAGGGGGACACACACAGCTCCAGCATTTT. This translates into CAISEGGHTQLQHF.

The chain links TRBV7-3 to TRBJ2-7; D may be TRBD2 (6 bases). The closer fit of TRBJ2-5 to the DNA end suggests the J call may be wrong. The CDR3 sequence is 14 residues long. Germline lookup yields CDR1 SGHTA and CDR2 FQGTGA. The CDR3 sequence is CASSKSGLRETQYF. CDR3 coding DNA: TGTGCCAGCAGCAAATCGGGACTCAGGGAGACCCAGTACTTC.

For this clonotype: One junction end does not reproduce the germline sequence, and a read error may be involved. The chain employs TRBV28 and TRBJ1-2; the match to TRBD1 covers 8 bases. The CDR3 is 14 amino acids. CDR1 is MDHEN and CDR2 is SYDVKM in the germline V gene. The CDR3 DNA sequence: TGCGCCAGCAGTTTCGAGGACAGGGACTATGGCTACACCTTC. Translation: CASSFEDRDYGYTF.

This clonotype was detected ten times or more. Relative to the germline gene, one junction end is altered; a read error may explain this. The chain couples TRBV4-2 to TRBJ2-4, with no clear D. CDR1 is LGHNA, CDR2 YNFKEQ, per germline. The CDR3 length is 15 residues. The CDR3 DNA reads as TGTGCCAGCAGCCTAGCAGCCACGGCCAAAAACATTCGGTACTTC. It codes for CASSLAATAKNIRYF.

This clonotype was counted ten times or more. The CDR3 loop is CASSPTVPGGANVLTF. Written as DNA, the CDR3 is TGCGCCAGCAGCCCAACAGTGCCGGGAGGGGCCAACGTCCTGACTTTC. The rearrangement uses TRBV5-1 and TRBJ2-6; D perhaps matches TRBD2 (5 bases). Germline loops: CDR1 SGHRS, CDR2 YFSETQ. Deletions cut 4 bases from V and 4 bases from J, with 15 bases between. The CDR3 runs 16 residues.

This clonotype was detected ten times or more. The gene calls are TRBV4-1 and TRBJ1-2, with TRBD1 matching 8 bases. The V gene end was trimmed by 0 bases and the J gene end by 3 bases; junction bases not matched to a gene: 9. The CDR3 sequence is 17 residues long. Looked up from germline, CDR1 is MGHRA and CDR2 is YSYEKL. CDR3 loop: CASSQDIDRGEDYGYTF. CDR3 coding DNA: TGCGCCAGCAGCCAAGATATTGACAGGGGAGAGGACTATGGCTACACCTTC.

Only a few counts were recorded for this clonotype. A much larger clone sits a single nucleotide away, making a read error possible. The chain combines TRBV2 with TRBJ2-1; tentatively, D is TRBD2 (5 bases). The J call may be in error: the DNA end matches TRBJ2-7 better. This CDR3 is 15 amino acids long. Germline V gene sequence: CDR1 SNHLY, CDR2 FYNNEI. Written as DNA, the CDR3 is TGTGCCAGCAGGCCCCCTAGCAGGTCCTACAATGAGCAGTACTTC. It yields the protein CASRPPSRSYNEQYF.

This clonotype showed up many times. The V call is TRBV29-1, the J call TRBJ2-4; D is perhaps TRBD2 (5 bases). Germline CDR1 SQVTM, CDR2 ANQGSEA. The CDR3 is 14 residues long. V was clipped by 7 bases and J by 0 bases, with 13 bases between them. CDR3 DNA sequence: TGCAGCGCGACCCGAGGGCTAGCCAAAAACATTCAGTACTTC. Its translation is CSATRGLAKNIQYF.

This clonotype was found many times. The V call is TRBV10-2, the J call TRBJ2-1; D uncertain. The V gene lost 2 bases and the J gene lost 2 bases, with 7 bases spanning the gap. Per the germline V gene, CDR1 is WSHSY and CDR2 is SAAADI. The CDR3 sequence is 14 residues long. CDR3 sequence reads: CASSERLAYNEQFF. In DNA, the CDR3 is TGCGCCAGCAGTGAGAGGCTAGCCTACAATGAGCAGTTCTTC.

Details on this clonotype: Sequence at one end of the junction differs from germline and may be a read error. The chain combines TRBV7-2 with TRBJ1-2, with D possibly TRBD1 on 5 matching bases. The CDR3 has 16 amino acids. Germline assignment: CDR1 SGHTA and CDR2 FQGNSA. CDR3 bases: TGTGCCAGCAGCCGCGGGGGTCAAACCTATAACTATGGCCACACCTTC. Protein: CASSRGGQTYNYGHTF.

This chain links TRBV9 with TRBJ1-2; D is ambiguous. The CDR3 sequence is 15 residues long. Trimming left V 4 bases short and J 2 bases short, with 15 bases between. From germline, CDR1 is SGDLS and CDR2 YYNGEE. As DNA, the CDR3 is TGTGCCAGCAGCCCAGAGGGCGGACGGAACTATGGCTACACCTTC. Its translation: CASSPEGGRNYGYTF. The whole variable domain, remainder taken from reference TRBV9 and TRBJ1-2, is DSGVTQTPKHLITATGQRVTLRCSPRSGDLSVYWYQQSLDQGLQFLIQYYNGEERAKGNILERFSAQQFPDLHSELNLSSLELGDSALYFCASSPEGGRNYGYTFGSGTRLTVV.

This clonotype was seen a few times. A much larger clone lies one base from this, so it may be a read error. This chain uses TRBV7-2 with TRBJ2-1; D is unclear. The germline CDR1 and CDR2 sequences are SGHTA and FQGNSA. This CDR3 contains 15 residues. The DNA of the CDR3 is TGTGCCAGCAGCTTAGACCGAGGCCCAACGAATGGGCAGTTCTTC. As protein: CASSLDRGPTNGQFF.

In regard to this clonotype: A single base separates this from a much larger clone, so it may be a read error. The chain carries TRBV12-3 or TRBV12-4 and TRBJ2-2; D is perhaps TRBD1 (6 bases). The CDR3 runs to 13 residues. CDR3 sequence (DNA): TGTGCCAGCAGTATCTCTGGGGGCAGGGAGCGGTTTTTT. Its translation is CASSISGGRERFF.

Concerning this clonotype: A much larger clone lies a single base off, so this may be a read error. This sequence joins TRBV28 and TRBJ2-1, with TRBD2 matching over 9 bases. CDR3 size: 15 residues. Germline loops: CDR1 MDHEN, CDR2 SYDVKM. The CDR3 coding sequence is TGTGCCTGCAGTATCTCAAGCGGGGGGACGAATGAGCAGTTCTTC. It translates to CACSISSGGTNEQFF.

This clonotype appeared many times. This sequence joins TRBV5-5 and TRBJ2-7; tentatively, D is TRBD1 or TRBD2 (5 bases each). V was trimmed by 6 bases and J by 0 bases, leaving 16 bases between them. The germline gives CDR1 SGHKS, CDR2 YYEKEE (reference sequence). The CDR3 has 15 amino acids. CDR3 loop: CASTRDGASSYEQYF. DNA for the CDR3: TGTGCCAGCACCCGGGACGGCGCCAGCTCCTACGAGCAGTACTTC.

This clonotype was recorded at least ten times. This chain joins TRBV12-3 or TRBV12-4 and TRBJ1-1, with D uncertain. V gave up 2 bases and J gave up 5 bases, with 6 bases separating them. The CDR3 extends over 12 amino acids. This CDR3 is CASSLPATEAFF. CDR3 DNA: TGTGCCAGCAGTTTACCGGCTACTGAAGCTTTCTTT.

This chain connects TRBV12-3 or TRBV12-4 to TRBJ2-7; TRBD1 matches 10 bases. V dropped 6 bases and J dropped 5; count of bases not matched to a gene: 13. This CDR3 spans 16 amino acids. The CDR3 region has the DNA TGTGCCAGCAGCTATTCGATAGGGGGACAGGGGAACGAGCAGTACTTC. Its translation: CASSYSIGGQGNEQYF.

As concerns this clonotype: This may arise from a read error, as a much more abundant clone is one base away. In nucleotides, the CDR3 is TGTGTCACCAGCAAGGGTACGGGACCCCAGCATTTT. Its protein is CVTSKGTGPQHF. V gene TRBV15 combines with J gene TRBJ1-5, with unresolved D. The CDR3 covers 12 residues. Germline lookup yields CDR1 LNHNV and CDR2 YYDKDF (reference sequence). Full variable domain (outside the CDR3, taken from reference TRBV15 and TRBJ1-5): DAMVIQNPRYQVTQFGKPVTLSCSQTLNHNVMYWYQQKSSQAPKLLFHYYDKDFNNEADTPDNFQSRRPNTSFCFLDIRSPGLGDTAMYLCVTSKGTGPQHFGDGTRLSIL.

At least ten counts were recorded for this clonotype. The gene calls are TRBV12-3 or TRBV12-4 and TRBJ1-6; D may be TRBD1 (6 bases). This CDR3 contains 14 residues. The V end was cut by 6 bases, the J end by 6 bases, with 12 bases between. Here the CDR3 DNA reads TGTGCCAGCAGACTGGACAGCCCTAATTCACCCCTCCACTTT. Residues: CASRLDSPNSPLHF.

This clonotype was observed at least ten times. The rearrangement links TRBV28 to TRBJ1-2; the D is unclear. V dropped 5 bases and J dropped 4 bases, with 8 bases sitting between them. The CDR3 has 12 residues. CDR1 is MDHEN and CDR2 is SYDVKM in the germline V gene. The CDR3 sequence: CASSPKGYGYTF. CDR3 DNA sequence: TGTGCCAGCAGTCCAAAAGGCTATGGCTACACCTTC.

Comment on this clonotype: This clone may be a read error of a much larger clone one base away. The gene calls are TRBV2 and TRBJ1-2, with 9 bases matching TRBD1. Germline CDR1 is SNHLY and CDR2 is FYNNEI. V lost 7 bases, J lost 2 bases, and 11 bases stayed unmatched. This CDR3 comprises 16 residues. The CDR3 coding sequence is TGTGCCAGCAATAGCAGACAGGGGGAAGGAAACTATGGCTACACCTTC. It yields the protein CASNSRQGEGNYGYTF.

This clonotype came up many times. The chain joins TRBV20-1 to TRBJ2-1, with a possible D match to TRBD1 (6 bases). The CDR3 loop spans 14 amino acids. The V gene's germline CDR1 is DFQATT and CDR2 SNEGSKA (reference sequence). Between the trimmed V and J ends, which lost 6 bases and 3 bases, there was a span of 15 bases. In nucleotides, the CDR3 is TGCAGTGCGCTGAGAGGACAGCACTACAATGAGCAGTTCTTC. Residues: CSALRGQHYNEQFF.

This clonotype has only a few counts. This chain links TRBV2 with TRBJ1-5, with D perhaps TRBD1 (6 bases). The CDR3 loop spans 17 amino acids. Germline values: CDR1 SNHLY, CDR2 FYNNEI. Trimming removed 6 bases at V and 0 bases at J, with 18 bases between. CDR3 region: CASSASRQGYSNQPQHF. CDR3 DNA: TGTGCCAGCAGCGCCTCGCGCCAGGGGTATAGCAATCAGCCCCAGCATTTT.

This clonotype was observed at least ten times. This sequence joins TRBV11-2 and TRBJ2-1; D not resolved. V lost 1 base to trimming and J lost 4 bases, with 8 bases between them. The CDR3 totals 14 residues. Per the germline V gene, CDR1 is SGHAT and CDR2 is FQNNGV. Here the CDR3 reads CASSLVGRYNEQFF. CDR3 coding DNA: TGTGCCAGCAGCTTAGTAGGCAGATACAATGAGCAGTTCTTC.

This clonotype was observed many times. This rearrangement joins TRBV5-1 to TRBJ2-1; a weak D match, TRBD1 (6 bases). This CDR3 comprises 18 residues. Germline assignment: CDR1 SGHRS and CDR2 YFSETQ. V lost 0 bases, J lost 2 bases, and 18 bases lay in between. CDR3 residues: CASSLARGTGLTYNEQFF. CDR3 coding DNA: TGCGCCAGCAGCTTGGCCAGGGGCACCGGGCTAACCTACAATGAGCAGTTCTTC.